This entry lists 9 T cell receptor beta chains sequenced from one sample in a study of OX40 agonist ivuxolimab in advanced cancers. Profiling relied on immunoSEQ multiplex PCR, and the TCRdb table lists in-frame clones only, not all of them. Here the sample spans approximately 30,000 clones, about 92% being singletons. The specimen was CD4+ or CD8+ T cells sorted from blood, collected in a trial of the OX40 agonist ivuxolimab. The receptors derive from an adult with an advanced solid tumor such as melanoma, head and neck, liver or kidney cancer.

This chain uses TRBV15 with TRBJ2-2; D is possibly TRBD2 (6 bases). V was trimmed by 5 bases and J by 5 bases, leaving 9 bases between them. This CDR3 comprises 13 residues. Germline CDR1 and CDR2: LNHNV and YYDKDF (reference sequence). In nucleotides, the CDR3 is TGTGCCACCAGCCTAGCGTGGACCGGGGAGCTGTTTTTT. Its protein product is CATSLAWTGELFF.

This clone is labeled medium-sized. The V gene is TRBV28, the J gene TRBJ2-7, with D possibly matching TRBD1 (6 bases). The CDR3 totals 16 residues. V lost 5 bases, J lost 3 bases, and 20 bases lay in between. From germline, CDR1 is MDHEN and CDR2 SYDVKM. The CDR3 DNA follows: TGTGCCAGCAGTCTCACCAGGACAGTCCTGAACTACGAGCAGTACTTC. Amino acid sequence: CASSLTRTVLNYEQYF.

The gene calls are TRBV28 and TRBJ1-1; no clear D gene. V lost 2 bases to trimming and J lost 2 bases, with 12 bases between them. Germline assignment: CDR1 MDHEN and CDR2 SYDVKM. This CDR3 contains 15 residues. The CDR3 sequence: CASSLKRTYNTEAFF. As DNA, the CDR3 is TGTGCCAGCAGTTTAAAAAGGACCTACAACACTGAAGCTTTCTTT.

This chain joins TRBV7-9 and TRBJ1-1; no clear D gene. CDR3 size: 14 residues. The germline V gene encodes CDR1 SEHNR and CDR2 FQNEAQ (reference sequence). The V gene lost 4 bases and the J gene lost 3 bases, with 12 bases spanning the gap. The CDR3 DNA follows: TGTGCCAGCAGCTCTAGTTCTGGGGACACTGAAGCTTTCTTT. Translation: CASSSSSGDTEAFF.

This rearrangement joins TRBV14 to TRBJ2-7, with D unresolved. This CDR3 comprises 14 residues. Trimming pared 4 bases from V and 2 bases from J, leaving 12 bases between. Germline CDR1 SGHDN, CDR2 FVKESK. The CDR3 region has the DNA TGTGCCAGCAGCCCCCTAGTTGGGGCCTACGAGCAGTACTTC. It codes for CASSPLVGAYEQYF.

The rearrangement links TRBV19 to TRBJ2-2, with D unclear. Deletions cut 1 base from V and 0 bases from J, with 9 bases between. Germline loops: CDR1 LNHDA, CDR2 SQIVND (reference sequence). This CDR3 has 16 residues. CDR3 amino acids: CASSIVDGANTGELFF. CDR3 coding DNA: TGTGCCAGTAGTATAGTAGACGGAGCGAACACCGGGGAGCTGTTTTTT.

The chain links TRBV6-5 to TRBJ2-7; TRBD1 matches at 7 bases. CDR3 length: 16 amino acids. J gave up 3 bases and V 2 bases, and 10 bases lay outside the gene matches. The germline V gene encodes CDR1 MNHEY and CDR2 SVGAGI. CDR3 sequence: CASSYRDSLAVYEQYF. As DNA, the CDR3 is TGTGCCAGCAGTTACCGGGACAGTCTGGCAGTCTACGAGCAGTACTTC.

The chain recombines TRBV27 with TRBJ2-1, with TRBD1 identical over 9 bases. CDR1 is MNHEY, CDR2 SMNVEV, per germline (reference sequence). The CDR3 runs to 15 residues. Trimming removed 2 bases from V and 5 bases from J; junction bases left unmatched: 4. The CDR3 reads CASSLMGQGHNEQFF. Here the CDR3 DNA reads TGTGCCAGCAGTTTAATGGGACAGGGACACAATGAGCAGTTCTTC.

The V call is TRBV19, the J call TRBJ2-1; D may be TRBD1 (6 bases). Trimming took off 1 base at V and 5 bases at J, with 12 bases between the two ends. Germline CDR1 is LNHDA and CDR2 is SQIVND (reference sequence). The CDR3 length is 15 residues. CDR3 bases: TGTGCCAGTAGTATAGCCCCCAGACAGGACAATGAGCAGTTCTTC. This sequence encodes CASSIAPRQDNEQFF.